Shown below are 27 T cell receptor beta chains from a single sample sequenced in a study of cytomegalovirus exposure and HLA in healthy donors. Assay: immunoSEQ multiplex PCR; the TCRdb copy retains only in-frame clones and omits some. The data contain fewer than 250,000 clones, around nine tenths of them singletons. Specimen: PBMCs. These receptors were obtained from a man between 18 and 35 years old in good health and CMV-seronegative.

This clone has a single count. This sequence joins TRBV30 and TRBJ1-6; the D gene is possibly TRBD1 (6 bases). V was shortened by 3 bases and J by 6 bases, with 15 bases between the two germline ends. The germline CDR1 and CDR2 sequences are GTSNPN and SVGIG (reference sequence). The CDR3 covers 15 residues. The CDR3 is CAWSPLGGRNSPLHF. The CDR3 DNA is TGTGCCTGGAGCCCTTTAGGGGGTCGTAATTCACCCCTCCACTTT. Full variable domain (outside the CDR3, taken from reference TRBV30 and TRBJ1-6): SQTIHQWPATLVQPVGSPLSLECTVEGTSNPNLYWYRQAAGRGLQLLFYSVGIGQISSEVPQNLSASRPQDRQFILSSKKLLLSDSGFYLCAWSPLGGRNSPLHFGNGTRLTVT.

V is TRBV5-4 and J is TRBJ1-6, with TRBD1 matching over 7 bases. V was clipped by 4 bases and J by 10 bases; unmatched bases: 8. CDR1 is SGHNT, CDR2 YYREEE, per germline (reference sequence). The CDR3 loop spans 14 amino acids. CDR3 nucleotide sequence: TGTGCCAGCAGCACGCAGGGGGAAGGGTCACCCCTCCACTTT. Translating it yields CASSTQGEGSPLHF. The full variable domain, rest sourced from reference TRBV5-4 and TRBJ1-6, is ETGVTQSPTHLIKTRGQQVTLRCSSQSGHNTVSWYQQALGQGPQFIFQYYREEENGRGNFPPRFSGLQFPNYSSELNVNALELDDSALYLCASSTQGEGSPLHFGNGTRLTVT.

A few counts support this clone. V gene TRBV18 combines with J gene TRBJ1-2; D unclear. The germline V gene has CDR1 KGHSH and CDR2 LQKENI. V was trimmed by 5 bases and J by 3 bases, leaving 10 bases between them. This CDR3 is 13 amino acids long. CDR3 loop: CASSADGDYGYTF. The DNA of the CDR3 is TGTGCCAGCTCAGCGGACGGGGACTATGGCTACACCTTC.

The chain links TRBV28 to TRBJ2-1; TRBD2 matches 9 bases. Germline V gene data show CDR1 as MDHEN and CDR2 as SYDVKM. After removal of 10 bases from V and 10 bases from J, the junction contained 11 bases not matched to a gene. The CDR3 length is 13 residues. This CDR3 reads CATRDSGGYEQFF. CDR3 DNA sequence: TGTGCCACCAGGGACAGCGGGGGGTACGAGCAGTTCTTC.

The V and J genes are TRBV28 and TRBJ1-2; TRBD1 aligns across 8 bases. Per germline, CDR1 MDHEN and CDR2 SYDVKM. The CDR3 totals 14 residues. V shed 3 bases, J shed 4 bases, and the junction held 4 bases outside the gene matches. CDR3 bases: TGTGCCAGCAGTTTGGGGACAGGTCTCTATGGCTACACCTTC. It specifies CASSLGTGLYGYTF.

The genes are TRBV5-4 and TRBJ2-7, with TRBD2 matching over 11 bases. V trimming: 3 bases; J trimming: 7 bases; junction bases outside the gene matches: 12. Germline loops: CDR1 SGHNT, CDR2 YYREEE (reference sequence). There are 16 residues in the CDR3. CDR3 loop: CASSSLTGLAGQEQYF. The CDR3, as DNA: TGTGCCAGCAGCTCCCTCACCGGACTAGCGGGTCAGGAGCAGTACTTC.

The chain couples TRBV27 to TRBJ2-1; TRBD2 matches 15 bases. V dropped 7 bases and J dropped 4; count of bases not matched to a gene: 8. The CDR3 loop spans 17 amino acids. CDR1 and CDR2 (germline): MNHEY, SMNVEV (reference sequence). The CDR3 loop reads CASNLGTSGGNYNEQFF. The CDR3 DNA sequence: TGTGCCAGCAACCTAGGGACTAGCGGGGGGAATTACAATGAGCAGTTCTTC.

This sequence joins TRBV28 and TRBJ2-1, with D tentatively TRBD2 (6 bases). The CDR3 extends over 15 amino acids. The V end lost 3 bases, the J end lost 0 bases, and 9 bases lay between the germline ends. Germline lookup yields CDR1 MDHEN and CDR2 SYDVKM. The CDR3 DNA reads as TGTGCCAGCAGTTTTTTCGGGAGCTCCTACAATGAGCAGTTCTTC. As protein: CASSFFGSSYNEQFF.

The DNA of the CDR3 is TGTGCCAGTGGTGACAGCCCCCTTACTATGGATACGCAGTATTTT. Protein product: CASGDSPLTMDTQYF. The chain carries TRBV9 and TRBJ2-3; weak D call: TRBD1 (5 bases). The CDR3 consists of 15 residues. With 8 bases removed from V and 6 bases from J, the gap between germline ends came to 22 bases. Germline lookup yields CDR1 SGDLS and CDR2 YYNGEE.

The chain couples TRBV28 to TRBJ2-7; the match to TRBD1 covers 7 bases. V lost 5 bases to trimming and J lost 9 bases; unmatched junction nucleotides: 13. CDR1 is MDHEN, CDR2 SYDVKM, per germline. This CDR3 region has 14 residues. The CDR3 sequence is CASSLADRVNGQYF. CDR3 coding DNA: TGTGCCAGCAGTCTCGCAGACAGGGTTAATGGGCAGTACTTC. Full variable domain (outside the CDR3, taken from reference TRBV28 and TRBJ2-7): DVKVTQSSRYLVKRTGEKVFLECVQDMDHENMFWYRQDPGLGLRLIYFSYDVKMKEKGDIPEGYSVSREKKERFSLILESASTNQTSMYLCASSLADRVNGQYFGPGTRLTVT.

This sequence joins TRBV4-1 and TRBJ1-4, with 8 bases that match TRBD1. Per germline, CDR1 MGHRA and CDR2 YSYEKL. The V gene end was trimmed by 8 bases and the J gene end by 5 bases; junction bases not matched to a gene: 7. The CDR3 has 14 residues. The chain's CDR3 is CASVQDRVNEKLFF. For the CDR3, the DNA is TGCGCCAGCGTACAGGACAGGGTGAATGAAAAACTGTTTTTT.

This clone was seen once. The rearrangement uses TRBV28 and TRBJ1-5; 7 nucleotides agree with TRBD1. This CDR3 region has 14 residues. CDR1 is MDHEN and CDR2 is SYDVKM in the germline V gene. Germline trimming cut 6 bases from V and 7 bases from J; bases unmatched to any gene: 9. In DNA, the CDR3 is TGTGCCAGCAGCACAGGGGCCCGGCGGCAGCCCCAGCATTTT. Translated: CASSTGARRQPQHF.

This clone has a single count. The chain joins TRBV5-1 to TRBJ2-2; TRBD2 matches 7 bases. The CDR3 consists of 13 residues. Germline CDR1 SGHRS, CDR2 YFSETQ. After removal of 0 bases from V and 10 bases from J, the junction contained 3 bases not matched to a gene. The CDR3 DNA reads as TGCGCCAGCAGCTTGGCCAGCGGGGAGGAGCTGTTTTTT. Protein product: CASSLASGEELFF.

The V and J genes are TRBV15 and TRBJ1-5, with 8 positions matching TRBD1. The CDR3 loop spans 15 amino acids. The germline V gene encodes CDR1 LNHNV and CDR2 YYDKDF (reference sequence). The V and J ends lost 1 base and 11 bases, in that order; junction bases with no gene match: 10. CDR3 bases: TGTGCCACCAGCAGAGCGGGACAGGTACGTTTGTCCCAGCATTTT. Its protein is CATSRAGQVRLSQHF. The complete variable domain, with remaining parts taken from reference TRBV15 and TRBJ1-5, reads DAMVIQNPRYQVTQFGKPVTLSCSQTLNHNVMYWYQQKSSQAPKLLFHYYDKDFNNEADTPDNFQSRRPNTSFCFLDIRSPGLGDTAMYLCATSRAGQVRLSQHFGDGTRLSIL.

The V and J genes are TRBV5-1 and TRBJ1-6; tentatively, D is TRBD1 (6 bases). The CDR3 sequence is 15 residues long. Trimming removed 0 bases from V and 7 bases from J, with 11 bases in between. From germline, CDR1 is SGHRS and CDR2 YFSETQ. The CDR3 loop reads CASSLASGANSPLHF. CDR3 sequence (DNA): TGCGCCAGCAGCTTGGCCTCAGGGGCGAATTCACCCCTCCACTTT.

The chain couples TRBV7-9 to TRBJ2-1; possible D gene TRBD2, 6 bases. Trimming removed 5 bases at V and 6 bases at J, with 20 bases between. Germline loops: CDR1 SEHNR, CDR2 FQNEAQ (reference sequence). This CDR3 has 16 residues. The CDR3 loop reads CASSTVGSFITNEQFF. DNA for the CDR3: TGTGCCAGCAGCACCGTCGGGAGTTTTATAACCAATGAGCAGTTCTTC.

The V and J genes are TRBV10-3 and TRBJ2-5, with D perhaps TRBD2 (6 bases). V lost 11 bases and J lost 2, with 12 bases in between. CDR3 length: 12 residues. Germline-derived CDR1 and CDR2 are ENHRY and SYGVKD. CDR3 sequence: CAAAGPQETQYF. CDR3 coding DNA: TGTGCCGCGGCGGGACCGCAAGAGACCCAGTACTTC.

The genes are TRBV9 and TRBJ2-1; 9 nucleotides match TRBD2. J was trimmed by 12 bases and V by 2 bases; bases with no gene match: 15. Germline V gene lookup returns CDR1 SGDLS and CDR2 YYNGEE. The CDR3 sequence is 16 residues long. Here the CDR3 DNA reads TGTGCCAGCAGCGTCCAGCCCGGGACTAGCTCTGTTTCGCAGTTCTTC. Amino acids: CASSVQPGTSSVSQFF.

The chain has TRBV27 and TRBJ2-1, with 11 bases aligning to TRBD2. The CDR3 totals 15 residues. The V gene's germline CDR1 is MNHEY and CDR2 SMNVEV (reference sequence). V lost 5 bases, J lost 10 bases, and 10 bases stayed unmatched. The chain's CDR3 is CASSPIAGGTFEQFF. As DNA, the CDR3 is TGTGCCAGCAGTCCAATAGCGGGAGGGACGTTCGAGCAGTTCTTC.

The chain employs TRBV2 and TRBJ1-1, with 8 bases lining up with TRBD1. The CDR3 covers 14 residues. The junction had 8 bases not matched to a gene; V was cut back by 7 bases and J by 4 bases. Germline V lookup: CDR1 SNHLY, CDR2 FYNNEI. CDR3 DNA: TGTGCCAGCATAGACTTTCAGGGGGCCACTGAAGCTTTCTTT. Encoded protein: CASIDFQGATEAFF.

The chain has TRBV27 and TRBJ2-3, with 7 nucleotides matching TRBD1. The CDR3 consists of 17 residues. Germline CDR1 reads MNHEY; CDR2 reads SMNVEV (reference sequence). V lost 5 bases, J lost 1 base, and 12 bases stayed unmatched. The CDR3 here is CASSTNTGVVGTDTQYF. The CDR3 DNA follows: TGTGCCAGCAGTACGAACACAGGGGTAGTGGGCACAGATACGCAGTATTTT.

The chain combines TRBV27 with TRBJ2-1; 11 bases are shared with TRBD2. Germline values: CDR1 MNHEY, CDR2 SMNVEV (reference sequence). The CDR3 sequence is 16 residues long. After removal of 4 bases from V and 4 bases from J, the junction contained 6 bases not matched to a gene. The DNA of the CDR3 is TGTGCCAGCAGTTCTTACATAGCGGGAGGGTACAATGAGCAGTTCTTC. This gives the protein CASSSYIAGGYNEQFF.

The CDR3 region is CASSAPPRSGGTYNEQFF. The CDR3 DNA is TGTGCCAGCAGCGCCCCACCCCGTAGCGGGGGGACTTACAATGAGCAGTTCTTC. The V gene is TRBV2, the J gene TRBJ2-1, with 10 nucleotides matching TRBD2. The germline V gene has CDR1 SNHLY and CDR2 FYNNEI. The V and J ends lost 6 bases and 4 bases, in that order; junction bases with no gene match: 15. The CDR3 sequence is 18 residues long.

Regarding this clone: Additional DNA sequences in this sample encode the identical CDR3. The V and J genes are TRBV15 and TRBJ2-7; D ambiguous. The CDR3 has 12 amino acids. CDR1 and CDR2 from the germline V gene are LNHNV and YYDKDF (reference sequence). Between the trimmed V and J ends, which lost 0 bases and 3 bases, there was a span of 3 bases. CDR3 DNA: TGTGCCACCAGCAGAGATCACTACGAGCAGTACTTC. It encodes CATSRDHYEQYF.

CDR3 DNA sequence: TGTGCCAGCAGCACCAAGACTAGCGGGAAAGGGGATACGCAGTATTTT. Translating gives CASSTKTSGKGDTQYF. The chain is built from TRBV9 and TRBJ2-3; 11 nucleotides align to TRBD2. Germline V CDR1 and CDR2: SGDLS, YYNGEE. The V and J ends lost 4 bases and 6 bases, in that order; junction bases with no gene match: 10. The CDR3 loop spans 16 amino acids. Combining the CDR3 with reference TRBV9 and TRBJ2-3 gives the whole variable domain DSGVTQTPKHLITATGQRVTLRCSPRSGDLSVYWYQQSLDQGLQFLIQYYNGEERAKGNILERFSAQQFPDLHSELNLSSLELGDSALYFCASSTKTSGKGDTQYFGPGTRLTVL.

V gene TRBV9 combines with J gene TRBJ1-1, with a weak D call TRBD1 (5 bases). V shed 1 base and J shed 1 base, with 8 bases lying between them. The CDR3 contains 14 residues. Germline CDR1 reads SGDLS; CDR2 reads YYNGEE. The CDR3 protein is CASSVLGGNTEAFF. The DNA for the CDR3 is TGTGCCAGCAGCGTATTGGGGGGGAACACTGAAGCTTTCTTT.

V usage is TRBV5-6 and J usage is TRBJ2-7, with D hard to call. CDR3 length equals 15 residues. V lost 3 bases, J lost 4 bases, and 17 bases lay in between. The germline V gene encodes CDR1 SGHDT and CDR2 YYEEEE. The CDR3 spells CASSSLPPSLYEQYF. DNA for the CDR3: TGTGCCAGCAGCTCACTGCCGCCCTCCCTTTACGAGCAGTACTTC.